This T cell receptor (beta chain) emerged from a study of control samples from healthy donors and cancer patients. This clone was seen once. The V end was cut by 6 bases, the J end by 6 bases, with 18 bases between. The CDR3 consists of 14 residues. Germline V CDR1 and CDR2: ENHRY, SYGVKD. The assay was immunoSEQ multiplex PCR, and TCRdb's table has in-frame clones only and misses some. The table includes more than 95,000 clones, more than 80% detected once. The chain couples TRBV10-3 to TRBJ2-7, with D tentatively TRBD2 (5 bases). This clonotype was sampled from a woman aged 50 to 60 with colorectal cancer. The sequencing input was PBMCs. This CDR3 is CAIRSSRGLGEQYF. CDR3 coding DNA: TGTGCCATCAGAAGTAGTAGAGGGCTCGGCGAGCAGTACTTC.